This note documents a single T cell receptor beta chain sequence. Produced via immunoSEQ multiplex PCR; TCRdb's table is partial and in-frame only. The table has 15,000 to 20,000 clones, 50% to 75% seen once. These data originate in a study of OX40 agonist ivuxolimab in advanced cancers. The CDR3 contains 13 residues. V was cut by 0 bases and J by 4 bases, with 7 bases left in between. Germline CDR1 reads SGDLS; CDR2 reads YYNGEE. The receptor was derived from an adult with an advanced solid tumor such as melanoma, head and neck, liver or kidney cancer. The material was CD4+ or CD8+ T cells sorted from blood, obtained in a trial of the OX40 agonist ivuxolimab. The V gene is TRBV9, the J gene TRBJ1-2; D not resolved. The CDR3 loop is CASSVDSAYGYTF. CDR3 sequence (DNA): TGTGCCAGCAGCGTAGATTCTGCCTATGGCTACACCTTC.